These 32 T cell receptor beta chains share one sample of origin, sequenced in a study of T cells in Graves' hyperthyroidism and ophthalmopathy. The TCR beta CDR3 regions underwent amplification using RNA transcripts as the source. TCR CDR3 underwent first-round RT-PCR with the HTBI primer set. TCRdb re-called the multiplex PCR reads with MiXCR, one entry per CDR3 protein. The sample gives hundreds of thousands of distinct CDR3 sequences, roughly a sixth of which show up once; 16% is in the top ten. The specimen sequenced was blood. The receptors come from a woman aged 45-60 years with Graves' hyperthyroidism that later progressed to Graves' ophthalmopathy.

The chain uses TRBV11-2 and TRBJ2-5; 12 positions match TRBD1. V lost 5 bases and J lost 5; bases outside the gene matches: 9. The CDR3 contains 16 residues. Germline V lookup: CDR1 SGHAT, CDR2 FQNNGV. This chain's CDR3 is CASSPWGTGGRETQYF. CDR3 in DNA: TGTGCCAGCAGCCCCTGGGGGACAGGGGGCAGGGAGACCCAGTACTTC.

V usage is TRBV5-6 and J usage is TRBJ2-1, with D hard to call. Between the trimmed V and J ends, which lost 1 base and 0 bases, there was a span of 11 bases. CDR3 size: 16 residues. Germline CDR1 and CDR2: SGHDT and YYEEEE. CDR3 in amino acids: CASSLQAISSYNEQFF. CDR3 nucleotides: TGTGCCAGCAGCTTGCAGGCAATCTCCTCCTACAATGAGCAGTTCTTC.

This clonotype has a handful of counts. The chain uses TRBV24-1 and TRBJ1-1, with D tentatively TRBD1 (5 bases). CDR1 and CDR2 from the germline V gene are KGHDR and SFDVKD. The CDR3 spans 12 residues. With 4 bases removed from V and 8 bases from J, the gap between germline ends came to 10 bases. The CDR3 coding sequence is TGTGCCACCAGTGACCTAGGGGCAGAAGCTTTCTTT. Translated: CATSDLGAEAFF.

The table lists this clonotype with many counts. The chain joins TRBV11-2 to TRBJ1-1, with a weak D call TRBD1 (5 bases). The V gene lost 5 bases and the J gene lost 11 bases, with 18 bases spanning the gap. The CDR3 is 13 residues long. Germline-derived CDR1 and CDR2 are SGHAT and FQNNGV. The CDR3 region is CASSPSGGRGAFF. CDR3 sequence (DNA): TGTGCCAGCAGCCCCAGTGGGGGACGGGGGGCTTTCTTT.

This CDR3 is CASSARTGGGFQETQYF. The CDR3 bases are TGTGCCAGCAGCGCCCGGACAGGGGGAGGTTTCCAAGAGACCCAGTACTTC. This sequence joins TRBV9 and TRBJ2-5; 10 bases fit TRBD1. Losses at the gene ends were 3 bases for V and 1 base for J; bases not matched to a gene: 9. The CDR3 covers 17 residues. Germline values: CDR1 SGDLS, CDR2 YYNGEE.

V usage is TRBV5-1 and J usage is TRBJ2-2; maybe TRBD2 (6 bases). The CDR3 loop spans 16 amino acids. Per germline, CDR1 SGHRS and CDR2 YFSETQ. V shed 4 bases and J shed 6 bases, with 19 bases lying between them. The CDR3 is CASSRRDGGVPGELFF. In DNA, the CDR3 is TGCGCCAGCAGCCGTCGGGACGGAGGGGTTCCCGGGGAGCTGTTTTTT.

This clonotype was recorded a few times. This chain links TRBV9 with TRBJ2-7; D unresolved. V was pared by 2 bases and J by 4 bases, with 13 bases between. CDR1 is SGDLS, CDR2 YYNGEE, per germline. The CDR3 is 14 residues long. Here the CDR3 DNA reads TGTGCCAGCAGCGTGGGGATTACGAGGTACGAGCAGTACTTC. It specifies CASSVGITRYEQYF.

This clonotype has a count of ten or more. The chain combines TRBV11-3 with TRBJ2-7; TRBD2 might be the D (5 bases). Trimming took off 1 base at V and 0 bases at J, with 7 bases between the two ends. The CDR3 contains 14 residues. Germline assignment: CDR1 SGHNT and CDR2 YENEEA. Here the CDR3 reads CASSLGGRSYEQYF. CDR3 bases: TGTGCCAGCAGCTTAGGAGGGCGCTCCTACGAGCAGTACTTC.

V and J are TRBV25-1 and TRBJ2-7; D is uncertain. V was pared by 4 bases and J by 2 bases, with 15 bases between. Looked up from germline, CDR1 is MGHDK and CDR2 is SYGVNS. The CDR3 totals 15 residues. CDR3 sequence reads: CASSGITNGPYEQYF. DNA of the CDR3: TGTGCCAGCAGTGGAATCACAAATGGCCCCTACGAGCAGTACTTC.

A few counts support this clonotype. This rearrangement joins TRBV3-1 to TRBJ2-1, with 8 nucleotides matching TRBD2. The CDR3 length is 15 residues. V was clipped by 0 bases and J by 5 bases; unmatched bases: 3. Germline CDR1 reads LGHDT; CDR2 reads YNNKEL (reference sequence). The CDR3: CASSQDRGGHNEQFF. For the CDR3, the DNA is TGTGCCAGCAGCCAAGATCGGGGGGGCCACAATGAGCAGTTCTTC.

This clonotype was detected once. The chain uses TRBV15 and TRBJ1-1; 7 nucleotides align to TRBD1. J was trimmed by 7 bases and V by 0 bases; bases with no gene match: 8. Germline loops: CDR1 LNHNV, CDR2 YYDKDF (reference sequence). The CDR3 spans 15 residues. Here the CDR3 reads CATSRDPGTALEAFF. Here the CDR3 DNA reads TGTGCCACCAGCAGAGATCCAGGGACAGCTCTTGAAGCTTTCTTT.

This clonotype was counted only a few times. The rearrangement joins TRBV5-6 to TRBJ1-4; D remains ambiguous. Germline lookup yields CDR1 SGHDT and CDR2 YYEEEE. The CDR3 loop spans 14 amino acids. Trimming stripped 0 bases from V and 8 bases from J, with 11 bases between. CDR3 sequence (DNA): TGTGCCAGCAGCTTGGTACATCTAGGGGAAAAACTGTTTTTT. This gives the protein CASSLVHLGEKLFF.

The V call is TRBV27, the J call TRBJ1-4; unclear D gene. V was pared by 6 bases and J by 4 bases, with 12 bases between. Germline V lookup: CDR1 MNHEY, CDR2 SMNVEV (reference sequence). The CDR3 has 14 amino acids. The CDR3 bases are TGTGCCAGCAGCCCCGTAGCTAGTAATGAAAAACTGTTTTTT. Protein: CASSPVASNEKLFF.

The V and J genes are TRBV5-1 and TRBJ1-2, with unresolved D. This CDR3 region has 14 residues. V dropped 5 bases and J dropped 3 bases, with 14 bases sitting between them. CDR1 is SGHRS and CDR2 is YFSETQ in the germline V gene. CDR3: CASSATRADYGYTF. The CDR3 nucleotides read TGCGCCAGCAGTGCCACCCGGGCTGACTATGGCTACACCTTC.

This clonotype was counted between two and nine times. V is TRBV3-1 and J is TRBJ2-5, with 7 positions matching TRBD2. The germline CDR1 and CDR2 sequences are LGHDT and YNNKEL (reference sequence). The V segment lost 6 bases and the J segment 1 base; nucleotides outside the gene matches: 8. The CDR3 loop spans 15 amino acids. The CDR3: CASREQRDFQETQYF. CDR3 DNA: TGTGCCAGCAGAGAACAGCGGGATTTCCAAGAGACCCAGTACTTC.

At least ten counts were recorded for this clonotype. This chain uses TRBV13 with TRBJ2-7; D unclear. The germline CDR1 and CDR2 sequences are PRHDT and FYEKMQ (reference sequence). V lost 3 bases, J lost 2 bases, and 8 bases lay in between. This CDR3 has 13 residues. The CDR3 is CASSFRQAYEQYF. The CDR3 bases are TGTGCCAGCAGCTTCAGGCAGGCCTACGAGCAGTACTTC. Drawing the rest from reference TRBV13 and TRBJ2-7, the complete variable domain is AAGVIQSPRHLIKEKRETATLKCYPIPRHDTVYWYQQGPGQDPQFLISFYEKMQSDKGSIPDRFSAQQFSDYHSELNMSSLELGDSALYFCASSFRQAYEQYFGPGTRLTVT.

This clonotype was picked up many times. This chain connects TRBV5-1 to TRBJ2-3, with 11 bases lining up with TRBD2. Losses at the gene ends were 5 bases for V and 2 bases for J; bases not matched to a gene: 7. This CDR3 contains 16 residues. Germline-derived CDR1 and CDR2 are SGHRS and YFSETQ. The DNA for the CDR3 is TGCGCCAGCAGGTTGACTAGCGGGGCCCCCACAGATACGCAGTATTTT. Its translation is CASRLTSGAPTDTQYF.

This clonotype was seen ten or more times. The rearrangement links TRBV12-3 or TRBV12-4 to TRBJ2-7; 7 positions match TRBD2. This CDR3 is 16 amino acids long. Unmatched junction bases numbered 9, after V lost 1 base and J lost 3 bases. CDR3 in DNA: TGTGCCAGCAGTTTAGGGGCTCTAGCGGCCAACTACGAGCAGTACTTC. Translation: CASSLGALAANYEQYF.

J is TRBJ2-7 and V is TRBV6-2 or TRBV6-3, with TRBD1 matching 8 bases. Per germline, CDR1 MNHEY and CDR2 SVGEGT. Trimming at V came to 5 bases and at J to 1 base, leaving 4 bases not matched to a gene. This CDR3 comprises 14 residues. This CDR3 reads CASSPDRESYEQYF. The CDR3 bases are TGTGCCAGCAGTCCGGACAGGGAGTCCTACGAGCAGTACTTC.

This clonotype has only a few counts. CDR3 bases: TGTGCCAGCAGTCACTTGGGACTTTCTAACACCGGGGAGCTGTTTTTT. Protein product: CASSHLGLSNTGELFF. The J gene is TRBJ2-2, the V gene TRBV6-1, with D perhaps TRBD2 (6 bases). In germline, CDR1 is MNHNS, CDR2 SASEGT. CDR3 length: 16 residues. With 5 bases removed from V and 2 bases from J, the gap between germline ends came to 15 bases.

In DNA, the CDR3 is TGTGCCAGCAGAGATCGGAGTGAAGGGGCCAAAAACATTCAGTACTTC. Protein sequence: CASRDRSEGAKNIQYF. The rearrangement links TRBV6-1 to TRBJ2-4; D uncertain. Trimming shortened V by 6 bases and J by 1 base, and 16 bases separated the two germline ends. Germline-derived CDR1 and CDR2 are MNHNS and SASEGT. The CDR3 spans 16 residues.

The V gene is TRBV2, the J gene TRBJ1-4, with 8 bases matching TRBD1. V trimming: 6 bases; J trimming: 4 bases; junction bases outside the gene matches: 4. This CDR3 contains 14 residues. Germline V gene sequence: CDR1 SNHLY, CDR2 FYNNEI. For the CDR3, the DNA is TGTGCCAGCAGGAGGACAGGGCTTAATGAAAAACTGTTTTTT. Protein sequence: CASRRTGLNEKLFF.

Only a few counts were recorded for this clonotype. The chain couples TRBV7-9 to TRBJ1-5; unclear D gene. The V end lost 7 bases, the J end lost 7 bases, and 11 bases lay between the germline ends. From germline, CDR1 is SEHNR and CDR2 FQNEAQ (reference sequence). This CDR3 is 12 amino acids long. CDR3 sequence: CASTWEGQPQHF. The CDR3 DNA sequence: TGTGCCAGCACCTGGGAGGGCCAGCCCCAGCATTTT.

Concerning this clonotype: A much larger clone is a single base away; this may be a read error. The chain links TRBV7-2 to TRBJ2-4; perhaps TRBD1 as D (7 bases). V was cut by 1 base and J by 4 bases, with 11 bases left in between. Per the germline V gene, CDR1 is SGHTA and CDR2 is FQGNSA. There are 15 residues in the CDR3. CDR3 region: CASSLGPGGKNIQYF. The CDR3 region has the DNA TGTGCCAGCAGCTTAGGGCCAGGGGGGAAAAACATTCAGTACTTC.

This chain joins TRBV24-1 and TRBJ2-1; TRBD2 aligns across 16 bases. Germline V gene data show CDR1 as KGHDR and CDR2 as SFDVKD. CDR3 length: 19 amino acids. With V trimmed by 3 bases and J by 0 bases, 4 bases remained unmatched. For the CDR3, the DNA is TGTGCCACCAGTGATCCGGGACTAGCGGGAGGGCCCTCCTACAATGAGCAGTTCTTC. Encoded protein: CATSDPGLAGGPSYNEQFF.

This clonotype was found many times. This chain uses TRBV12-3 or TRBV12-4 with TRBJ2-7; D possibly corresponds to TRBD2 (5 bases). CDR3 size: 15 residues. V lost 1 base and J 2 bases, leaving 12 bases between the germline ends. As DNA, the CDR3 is TGTGCCAGCAGTTTAGGGTCGGACTGGCCCTACGAGCAGTACTTC. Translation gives CASSLGSDWPYEQYF.

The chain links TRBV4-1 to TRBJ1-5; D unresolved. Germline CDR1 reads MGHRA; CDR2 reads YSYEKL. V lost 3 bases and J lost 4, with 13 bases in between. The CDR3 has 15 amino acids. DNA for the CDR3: TGCGCCAGCAGCCAGGCTCCAACAGAGAATCAGCCCCAGCATTTT. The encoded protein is CASSQAPTENQPQHF.

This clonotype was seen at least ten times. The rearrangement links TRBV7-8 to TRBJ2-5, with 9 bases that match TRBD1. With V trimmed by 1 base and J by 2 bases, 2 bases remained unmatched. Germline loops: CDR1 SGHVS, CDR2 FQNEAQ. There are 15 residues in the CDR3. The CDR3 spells CASSLEDRGQETQYF. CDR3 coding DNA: TGTGCCAGCAGCTTAGAGGACAGGGGTCAAGAGACCCAGTACTTC.

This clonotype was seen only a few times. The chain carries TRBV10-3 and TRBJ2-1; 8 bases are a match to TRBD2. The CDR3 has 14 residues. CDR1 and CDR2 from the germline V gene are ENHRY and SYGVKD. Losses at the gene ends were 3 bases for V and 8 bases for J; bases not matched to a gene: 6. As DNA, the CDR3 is TGTGCCATCAGTGACCGCGGGGGGTACGATGAGCAGTTCTTC. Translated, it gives CAISDRGGYDEQFF.

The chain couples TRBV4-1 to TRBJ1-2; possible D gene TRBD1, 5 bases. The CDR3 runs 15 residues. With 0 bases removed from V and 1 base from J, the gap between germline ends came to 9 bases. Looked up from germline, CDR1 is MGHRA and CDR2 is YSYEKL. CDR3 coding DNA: TGCGCCAGCAGCCAAGAGGGACCCCATAACTATGGCTACACCTTC. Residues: CASSQEGPHNYGYTF.

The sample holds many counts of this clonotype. This CDR3 is CASSLERANTGELFF. The CDR3 region has the DNA TGCGCCAGCAGCTTGGAGAGAGCGAACACCGGGGAGCTGTTTTTT. The V call is TRBV5-1, the J call TRBJ2-2; D remains ambiguous. CDR1 SGHRS and CDR2 YFSETQ come from the germline V gene. The V and J ends lost 0 bases and 0 bases respectively, with 6 bases between them. There are 15 residues in the CDR3.

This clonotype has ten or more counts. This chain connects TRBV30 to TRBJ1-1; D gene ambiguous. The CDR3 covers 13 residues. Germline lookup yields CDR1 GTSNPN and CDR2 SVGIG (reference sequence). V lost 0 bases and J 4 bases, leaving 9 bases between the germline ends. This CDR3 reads CAWSVLRGTEAFF. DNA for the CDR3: TGTGCCTGGAGTGTACTACGGGGCACTGAAGCTTTCTTT. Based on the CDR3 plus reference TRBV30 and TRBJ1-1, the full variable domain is SQTIHQWPATLVQPVGSPLSLECTVEGTSNPNLYWYRQAAGRGLQLLFYSVGIGQISSEVPQNLSASRPQDRQFILSSKKLLLSDSGFYLCAWSVLRGTEAFFGQGTRLTVV.